The entry below describes one T cell receptor beta chain. Antigen unknown. This sample is part of a study of graft-versus-host responses after intestinal transplantation. General study points: Association was observed between peak circulating GvH clone levels and early post-transplant HvG declines.

The CDR3 runs 15 residues. Germline loops: CDR1 MNHNY, CDR2 SVGAGI (reference sequence). Trimming left V 5 bases short and J 5 bases short, with 15 bases between. Assay: immunoSEQ multiplex PCR; the TCRdb copy retains only in-frame clones and omits some. Of about 100,000 clones listed, about 90% are singletons. The sequenced sample was unstimulated CD4+ T cells sorted from spleen or lymph node cells, obtained before transplant. This receptor was taken from a human donor who was the organ donor for an intestinal transplant. The rearrangement links TRBV6-6 to TRBJ2-2; D possibly corresponds to TRBD1 (7 bases). CDR3 DNA: TGTGCCAGCAGTCGAATGACAGGGAGGACCGGGGAGCTGTTTTTT. Translating it yields CASSRMTGRTGELFF.